Each of the 11 T cell receptor beta chains below was sequenced from the same sample in a study of T cells in Graves' hyperthyroidism and ophthalmopathy. RNA transcripts provided the source from which TCR beta CDR3 regions were amplified. Using the HTBI primer set, a first-round RT-PCR was run on the TCR CDR3. TCRdb re-called the multiplex PCR reads through MiXCR, storing one row per CDR3 protein. The table has roughly 500,000 distinct CDR3 sequences, about 24% seen once. The material sequenced was blood. These receptors all stem from a woman aged 25 to 39 with Graves' ophthalmopathy.

This clonotype was seen many times. J is TRBJ1-3 and V is TRBV6-5; the match to TRBD1 covers 8 bases. The V and J ends lost 4 bases and 3 bases, in that order; junction bases with no gene match: 8. The CDR3 extends over 16 amino acids. Germline values: CDR1 MNHEY, CDR2 SVGAGI. CDR3 sequence (DNA): TGTGCCAGCAGTTCCGGACAGGGACGGTATGGAAACACCATATATTTT. Amino acids: CASSSGQGRYGNTIYF.

This chain joins TRBV11-3 and TRBJ2-5; D perhaps matches TRBD2 (6 bases). This CDR3 is built from 15 residues. The germline V gene encodes CDR1 SGHNT and CDR2 YENEEA. Trimming pared 5 bases from V and 4 bases from J, leaving 17 bases between. CDR3 bases: TGTGCCAGCAGCCCTAAATGGGGTAGCGGAGAGACCCAGTACTTC. It codes for CASSPKWGSGETQYF.

The chain joins TRBV5-1 to TRBJ2-2; D perhaps matches TRBD1 (6 bases). The germline V gene has CDR1 SGHRS and CDR2 YFSETQ. The V end lost 6 bases, the J end lost 2 bases, and 17 bases lay between the germline ends. CDR3 length equals 16 residues. The CDR3 bases are TGCGCCAGCACCTTTAGCTGGACAGCCAACACCGGGGAGCTGTTTTTT. Its protein is CASTFSWTANTGELFF. The full variable domain, in which reference TRBV5-1 and TRBJ2-2 provide the parts outside the CDR3, is KAGVTQTPRYLIKTRGQQVTLSCSPISGHRSVSWYQQTPGQGLQFLFEYFSETQRNKGNFPGRFSGRQFSNSRSEMNVSTLELGDSALYLCASTFSWTANTGELFFGEGSRLTVL.

The sample holds many counts of this clonotype. The V and J genes are TRBV28 and TRBJ1-1; D may be TRBD1 (6 bases). CDR1 and CDR2 (germline): MDHEN, SYDVKM. The CDR3 consists of 14 residues. Deletions cut 8 bases from V and 6 bases from J, with 19 bases between. The CDR3 loop is CASDSIGGQAEAFF. The CDR3 DNA reads as TGTGCCAGCGATTCAATCGGGGGCCAGGCTGAAGCTTTCTTT. Filled out from reference TRBV28 and TRBJ1-1, the complete variable domain reads DVKVTQSSRYLVKRTGEKVFLECVQDMDHENMFWYRQDPGLGLRLIYFSYDVKMKEKGDIPEGYSVSREKKERFSLILESASTNQTSMYLCASDSIGGQAEAFFGQGTRLTVV.

This clonotype was recorded a few times. The gene calls are TRBV4-2 and TRBJ2-2; D ambiguous. Trimming removed 0 bases from V and 5 bases from J, with 10 bases in between. This CDR3 contains 15 residues. Germline lookup yields CDR1 LGHNA and CDR2 YNFKEQ. The CDR3 loop is CASSQDSTRTGELFF. In nucleotides, the CDR3 is TGTGCCAGCAGCCAAGATAGTACCAGGACCGGGGAGCTGTTTTTT.

This clonotype was seen at least ten times. The genes are TRBV2 and TRBJ2-7; D remains unclear. Germline CDR1 SNHLY, CDR2 FYNNEI. CDR3 length: 12 amino acids. Trimming took off 3 bases at V and 1 base at J, with 4 bases between the two ends. CDR3 DNA: TGTGCCAGCAGTGAGAGGTCCTACGAGCAGTACTTC. Protein product: CASSERSYEQYF. The whole variable domain, remainder taken from reference TRBV2 and TRBJ2-7, is EPEVTQTPSHQVTQMGQEVILRCVPISNHLYFYWYRQILGQKVEFLVSFYNNEISEKSEIFDDQFSVERPDGSNFTLKIRSTKLEDSAMYFCASSERSYEQYFGPGTRLTVT.

At least ten counts were recorded for this clonotype. The gene calls are TRBV12-5 and TRBJ1-1; D uncertain. Trimming pared 5 bases from V and 1 base from J, leaving 5 bases between. The CDR3 sequence is 12 residues long. The germline CDR1 and CDR2 sequences are LGHNT and FRNRAP. This CDR3 is CASGRGNTEAFF. The DNA for the CDR3 is TGTGCTAGTGGTCGAGGGAACACTGAAGCTTTCTTT.

This clonotype was observed at least ten times. Germline and junction disagree at one end, which may indicate a read error. This sequence joins TRBV12-3 or TRBV12-4 and TRBJ1-1; maybe TRBD1 (5 bases). This CDR3 region has 15 residues. For the CDR3, the DNA is TGTGCCAGCAGCCGGCGGGACCGAGGGAACACTGAAGCTCTCTTT. This encodes CASSRRDRGNTEALF.

J is TRBJ2-7 and V is TRBV12-3 or TRBV12-4; TRBD2 matches 9 bases. This CDR3 is 14 amino acids long. J gave up 6 bases and V 6 bases, and 9 bases lay outside the gene matches. The CDR3 coding sequence is TGTGCCAGCAGAACTAGCGGGCGGTCCGCCGAGCAGTACTTC. Protein sequence: CASRTSGRSAEQYF.

This chain joins TRBV20-1 and TRBJ2-5, with D perhaps given as TRBD1 or TRBD2 (5 bases each). The germline gives CDR1 DFQATT, CDR2 SNEGSKA (reference sequence). The CDR3 is made up of 13 amino acids. V gave up 6 bases and J gave up 3 bases, with 14 bases separating them. CDR3 sequence reads: CSAVRLGEETQYF. The CDR3 DNA sequence: TGCAGTGCCGTGAGGCTGGGGGAAGAGACCCAGTACTTC.

Only a few counts were recorded for this clonotype. The chain is built from TRBV20-1 and TRBJ2-5, with D unclear. V was trimmed by 0 bases and J by 4 bases, leaving 18 bases between them. The CDR3 sequence is 16 residues long. Germline lookup yields CDR1 DFQATT and CDR2 SNEGSKA (reference sequence). CDR3 nucleotide sequence: TGCAGTGCTAGAGATCGAGCAAGGGCGATGCGAGAGACCCAGTACTTC. Translated: CSARDRARAMRETQYF.